This paragraph reports one T cell receptor beta chain. Its antigen is not known. TCRdb keeps only in-frame clones here, not all; method: immunoSEQ multiplex PCR. The table lists 110,000 or so clones, approximately 89% of them singletons, with approximately 6.5% in the top ten. These data belong to a study of T cell responses to AZD1222 COVID-19 vaccine. Overall study results and limits: Unmutated variant regions reportedly attract nearly half of all spike-specific TCRs.

The sample in question was peripheral blood, obtained 28 days after the second AZD1222 dose. The receptor was isolated from an adult who received the AZD1222 COVID-19 vaccine.

As DNA, the CDR3 is TGTGCCAGCAGCTTATCCGGGACCTATGGCTACACCTTC. This encodes CASSLSGTYGYTF. The chain couples TRBV7-9 to TRBJ1-2; D perhaps matches TRBD1 (5 bases). Trimming took 2 bases from V and 4 from J, leaving 8 bases between them. Germline lookup yields CDR1 SEHNR and CDR2 FQNEAQ (reference sequence). The CDR3 has 13 amino acids. Full variable domain (remainder filled in from reference TRBV7-9 and TRBJ1-2): DTGVSQNPRHKITKRGQNVTFRCDPISEHNRLYWYRQTLGQGPEFLTYFQNEAQLEKSRLLSDRFSAERPKGSFSTLEIQRTEQGDSAMYLCASSLSGTYGYTFGSGTRLTVV.